This T cell receptor (beta chain) originates from a study of blood T cell repertoires in COVID-19. Across the whole study: The samples span acute and convalescent COVID-19 from the United States, Italy and Spain. The cDNA or gDNA used as material had been derived from T cells, B-cell-depleted T cells, or PBMCs.

Germline loops: CDR1 SGHDT, CDR2 YYEEEE. The CDR3 loop spans 14 amino acids. V was clipped by 2 bases and J by 7 bases; unmatched bases: 9. How the authors handled the data: Reference gene primer amplification gave nucleated cell count estimates. Sequencing was performed with immunoSEQ multiplex PCR; in TCRdb, only in-frame clones are kept and a portion is missing. V, J and clone size reflect that table, while D and trimming were determined from the DNA. This repertoire shows about 41,000 clones, around four fifths found once; its top ten account for less than 55%. This chain joins TRBV5-6 and TRBJ2-7; TRBD2 agrees at 7 bases. The receptor was derived from a woman of 80 years or more with active or convalescent COVID-19. Sequencing used peripheral blood. The CDR3 DNA follows: TGTGCCAGCAGCTTAGCGGGGCGCCCTAGGGAGCAGTACTTC. It is translated as CASSLAGRPREQYF.